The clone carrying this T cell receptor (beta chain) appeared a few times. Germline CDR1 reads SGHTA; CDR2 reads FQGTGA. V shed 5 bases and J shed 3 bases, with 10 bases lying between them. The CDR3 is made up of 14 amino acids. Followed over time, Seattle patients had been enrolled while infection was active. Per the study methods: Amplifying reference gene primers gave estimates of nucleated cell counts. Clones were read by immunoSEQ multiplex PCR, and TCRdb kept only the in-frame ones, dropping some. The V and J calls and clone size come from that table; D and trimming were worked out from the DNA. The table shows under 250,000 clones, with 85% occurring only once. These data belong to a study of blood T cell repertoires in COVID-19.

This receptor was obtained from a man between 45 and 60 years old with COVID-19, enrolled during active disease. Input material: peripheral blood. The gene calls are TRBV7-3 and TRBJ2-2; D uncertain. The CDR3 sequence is CASSPTRYTGELFF. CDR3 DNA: TGTGCCAGCAGCCCGACACGTTACACCGGGGAGCTGTTTTTT.